This TCR beta chain was documented in a study of shared clonotypes between healthy human individuals. Study at large: Donor ages ranged 18 to 49 years: two women, a few men. Donors had three CD4 naive, three CD4 memory, two CD8 naive and one CD8 memory plate apiece. Study-wide results and caveats: Sample collection involved blood only; tissue repertoires are likely different.

As defined, naive CD8 cells were CD45RO-negative and positively selected for CCR7, with terminally differentiated effector memory CD45RA+ cells excluded. Germline lookup yields CDR1 LNHDA and CDR2 SQIVND (reference sequence). The CDR3 covers 12 residues. J lost 10 bases, V lost 4 bases, and 4 bases had no gene match. A note on this clone: The target antigen is unknown.

Generated by immunoSEQ multiplex PCR, the TCRdb table keeps only in-frame clones and is missing some. The repertoire consists of around 2,000,000 clones, with just under 95% occurring once and the leading ten covering around 1.2%. This receptor was identified in a man in his late teens or twenties in good health. This sequence joins TRBV19 and TRBJ2-1, with 7 bases matching TRBD2. Sequencing input: naive CD8+ T cells sorted from blood. CDR3 nucleotides: TGTGCCAGTAGTAGAGTGGGAGGGGAGCAGTTCTTC. It is translated as CASSRVGGEQFF.